A selection of T cell receptor beta chains follows, all from one sample in a study of radiation and T cells in renal cell carcinoma. Generated by immunoSEQ multiplex PCR, the TCRdb table keeps only in-frame clones and is missing some. The sample lists tens of thousands of clones, about 86% occurring once. Specimen: blood, collected from a patient whose treatment included radiotherapy and nephrectomy. The receptors come from a woman aged 50 to 60 with renal cell carcinoma. Both conserved end residues are part of each CDR3. A D gene is named only where the DNA matches it firmly. Expanded clones are given a class, and other clones once, few, many or no size at all.

>-|TRBV7-2|TRBJ2-3|-
TGTGCCAGCAGCGCAGTCGGGGGGCCAGATACGCAGTATTTT
CASSAVGGPDTQYF
>-|TRBV7-2|TRBJ2-2|-
TGTGCCAGCAGCTTTTCCGCCATCGGGCGAGGCACCGGGGAGCTGTTTTTT
CASSFSAIGRGTGELFF
>TRBD2|TRBV4-1|TRBJ2-1|-
TGCGCCAGCAGCCAAGTGGGGCGGGGGGGCGTCAATGAGCAGTTCTTC
CASSQVGRGGVNEQFF
>-|TRBV7-9|TRBJ2-7|-
TGTGCCAGCAGCTCCTACTACGAGCAGTACTTC
CASSSYYEQYF
>-|TRBV7-2|TRBJ2-3|once
TGTGCCAGCAGCCCCTACAGGGCAACAGATACGCAGTATTTT
CASSPYRATDTQYF
>-|TRBV5-1|TRBJ1-2|-
TGCGCCAGCAGCGGGCCGGCTGTCGGGGGCTACACCTTC
CASSGPAVGGYTF
>TRBD1|TRBV19|TRBJ1-5|few
TGTGCCAGTAGCAGGGGGTATCAGCCCCAGCATTTT
CASSRGYQPQHF
>-|TRBV7-8|TRBJ2-5|-
TGTGCCAGCAGCTTAGGGGCAGAACAAGAGACCCAGTACTTC
CASSLGAEQETQYF
>-|TRBV5-1|TRBJ1-3|-
TGCGCCAGCAGCTGCGTCGTGGTACTCGTAGGTTTCTCTGGAAACACCATATATTTT
CASSCVVVLVGFSGNTIYF
>-|TRBV27|TRBJ1-5|-
TGTGCCAGCCCGCCTAAACGAGTAGGGAATCAGCCCCAGCATTTT
CASPPKRVGNQPQHF
>-|TRBV18|TRBJ2-5|-
TGTGCCAGCTCACCTTCCCGGGGACTGCAGGAAGAGACCCAGTACTTC
CASSPSRGLQEETQYF
>-|TRBV11-2|TRBJ2-3|-
TGTGCCAGCAGATACCACGGGGGCGCTGCGCAGTATTTT
CASRYHGGAAQYF
>-|TRBV4-3|TRBJ1-5|-
TGCGCCAGCAGCCAAGATATCTCAGGGACCGGACAGCCCCAGCATTTT
CASSQDISGTGQPQHF
>TRBD1|TRBV4-1|TRBJ1-3|-
TGCGCCAGCAGCCAAGAGCATGGGACAGAGGCAAACACCATATATTTT
CASSQEHGTEANTIYF
>-|TRBV21-1|TRBJ1-1|few
TGTGCCAGCAGCAAAGATCCCGGGAACACTGAAGCTTTCTTT
CASSKDPGNTEAFF
>TRBD1|TRBV10-3|TRBJ2-7|-
TGTGCCATCGGAGGACAGGCCCCAAGCGAGCAGTACTTC
CAIGGQAPSEQYF
>TRBD1|TRBV7-2|TRBJ2-5|-
TGTGCCAGCAGCTCGGACAGGCCAGAGACCCAGTACTTC
CASSSDRPETQYF
>TRBD1|TRBV5-6|TRBJ2-5|-
TGTGCCAGCGGGACAGGCGCGGCCTCGGGAGAGACCCAGTACTTC
CASGTGAASGETQYF
>-|TRBV27|TRBJ2-1|-
TGTGCCAGCAGGCTAGCACAGGCTGGTATCAATGAGCAGTTCTTC
CASRLAQAGINEQFF
>TRBD1|TRBV7-6|TRBJ2-2|-
TGTGCCAGCAGTCCAACGGGACAGCCGAACACCGGGGAGCTGTTTTTT
CASSPTGQPNTGELFF
>-|TRBV28|TRBJ1-4|-
TGTGCCAGCAGTTCCAGGGGAAAACTGTTTTTT
CASSSRGKLFF
>-|TRBV9|TRBJ2-7|-
TGTGCCAGCAGCGGGAACTCCTACGAGCAGTACTTC
CASSGNSYEQYF
>-|TRBV4-1|TRBJ2-3|-
TGCGCCAGCAGCCAAGATGCCCGAGATACGCAGTATTTT
CASSQDARDTQYF
>TRBD1|TRBV2|TRBJ1-1|few
TGTGCCAGCAGCGACCAGGGGGGGTACACTGAAGCTTTCTTT
CASSDQGGYTEAFF
>-|TRBV11-1|TRBJ2-3|-
TGTGCCAGCAGGGCCCAGGGAACTAGCACAGATACGCAGTATTTT
CASRAQGTSTDTQYF
>-|TRBV9|TRBJ2-7|once
TGTGCCAGCAGCGGATCGGATCCTTCACGAGAGCAGTACTTC
CASSGSDPSREQYF
>-|TRBV6-1|TRBJ1-2|-
TGTGCCAGCAGTCCAACACAGGGTTCCTATGGCTACACCTTC
CASSPTQGSYGYTF
>-|TRBV5-1|TRBJ1-3|-
TGCGCCAGCAGCTTGGGGGACACCAACTCTGGAAACACCATATATTTT
CASSLGDTNSGNTIYF
>TRBD1|TRBV9|TRBJ1-3|-
TGTGCCAGCAGCCGGGACAGCTCTGGAAACACCATATATTTT
CASSRDSSGNTIYF
>-|TRBV2|TRBJ1-1|few
TGTGCCACCTCGGGGAGGGTCGGCCCTGAAGCTTTCTTT
CATSGRVGPEAFF
>-|TRBV9|TRBJ1-6|-
TGTGCCAGCAGCGTAGGTGGGGATGGGAATTCACCCCTCCACTTT
CASSVGGDGNSPLHF
>-|TRBV30|TRBJ2-5|-
TGTGCCTGGAGTCGACAATTAGAGACCCAGTACTTC
CAWSRQLETQYF
>TRBD1|TRBV4-3|TRBJ2-7|-
TGCGCCAGCAGCCAAGGAAGTCGGACAGGGGCTCTCCACGAGCAGTACTTC
CASSQGSRTGALHEQYF
>-|TRBV9|TRBJ2-2|once
TGTGCCAGCAGCGTAGGGCATATATCGACCGGGGAGCTGTTTTTT
CASSVGHISTGELFF
>TRBD1|TRBV2|TRBJ1-2|-
TGTGCCAGCAGTGGAAGACAGGGAACTAACTATGGCTACACCTTC
CASSGRQGTNYGYTF
>TRBD2|TRBV28|TRBJ2-6|-
TGTGCCAGCAGTCGGACTAGCGGATACTCTGGGGCCAACGTCCTGACTTTC
CASSRTSGYSGANVLTF
>-|TRBV5-1|TRBJ1-1|-
TGCGCCAGCAGCTTGGATGTGGGGTCGAACACTGAAGCTTTCTTT
CASSLDVGSNTEAFF
>-|TRBV7-3|TRBJ2-7|-
TGTGCCAGCAGCTTTAGCGGCGGAGCCTACGAGCAGTACTTC
CASSFSGGAYEQYF
>-|TRBV10-3|TRBJ1-4|-
TGTGCCGCCCAAGGGGGGGTGAATGAAAAACTGTTTTTT
CAAQGGVNEKLFF
>TRBD1|TRBV28|TRBJ1-6|-
TGTGCCAGCAGCTCAGGGGGACAACGGTCACCCCTCCACTTT
CASSSGGQRSPLHF
>TRBD1|TRBV29-1|TRBJ1-1|-
TGCAGCGGGGGGGACAGGGCGAACACTGAAGCTTTCTTT
CSGGDRANTEAFF
>TRBD2|TRBV5-1|TRBJ2-5|-
TGCGCCAGCAGCTTGCCGGGAGGGAAACAAGAGACCCAGTACTTC
CASSLPGGKQETQYF
>TRBD2|TRBV6-4|TRBJ2-1|-
TGTGCCAGCAGTGTTACTAGCGGGAGAATGAATGAGCAGTTCTTC
CASSVTSGRMNEQFF
>TRBD2|TRBV25-1|TRBJ2-2|-
TGTGCCAGCAGTGAATCCTGGACTAGCTCTGGGGAGCTGTTTTTT
CASSESWTSSGELFF
>-|TRBV6-1|TRBJ1-5|-
TGTGCCAGCGAAACGGGTCTATTAAGCAATCAGCCCCAGCATTTT
CASETGLLSNQPQHF
>-|TRBV5-8|TRBJ1-3|-
TGTGCCAGCAGCCTTGCGGTTACTAGCTCTGGAAACACCATATATTTT
CASSLAVTSSGNTIYF
>-|TRBV6-5|TRBJ1-1|-
TGTGCCAGCAGCCCCCTGGGGGACTGGGGTGAAGCTTTCTTT
CASSPLGDWGEAFF
>-|TRBV12-5|TRBJ1-3|once
TGTGCTAGTGGTTTGGATGGAAACACCATATATTTT
CASGLDGNTIYF
>-|TRBV6-6|TRBJ2-3|-
TGTGCCAGTGGCGGGGAGGTTAGCACAGATACGCAGTATTTT
CASGGEVSTDTQYF
>-|TRBV18|TRBJ1-2|-
TGTGCCAGCTCACCTTTGGACAGAGACTATGGCTACACCTTC
CASSPLDRDYGYTF
>TRBD2|TRBV19|TRBJ2-7|-
TGTGCCAGTAGTATCCGCTCCGTGGGACTAGCGAGGGAGCAGTACTTC
CASSIRSVGLAREQYF
>-|TRBV5-4|TRBJ2-3|once
TGTGCCAGCAGCTCGCGGGCGGGGAGCCCAAATACGCAGTATTTT
CASSSRAGSPNTQYF
>-|TRBV10-3|TRBJ1-5|-
TGTGCCATCAGTGAGAACACCTATAGCAATCAGCCCCAGCATTTT
CAISENTYSNQPQHF
>TRBD2|TRBV28|TRBJ2-4|-
TGTGCCAGCAGTCCAACCTCGGCAATTGGGACTAGCGGGAGGTTTAACATTCAGTACTTC
CASSPTSAIGTSGRFNIQYF
>-|TRBV19|TRBJ1-4|-
TGTGCCAGTAGCCTGGGACCGGGGTTGGATGAAAAACTGTTTTTT
CASSLGPGLDEKLFF